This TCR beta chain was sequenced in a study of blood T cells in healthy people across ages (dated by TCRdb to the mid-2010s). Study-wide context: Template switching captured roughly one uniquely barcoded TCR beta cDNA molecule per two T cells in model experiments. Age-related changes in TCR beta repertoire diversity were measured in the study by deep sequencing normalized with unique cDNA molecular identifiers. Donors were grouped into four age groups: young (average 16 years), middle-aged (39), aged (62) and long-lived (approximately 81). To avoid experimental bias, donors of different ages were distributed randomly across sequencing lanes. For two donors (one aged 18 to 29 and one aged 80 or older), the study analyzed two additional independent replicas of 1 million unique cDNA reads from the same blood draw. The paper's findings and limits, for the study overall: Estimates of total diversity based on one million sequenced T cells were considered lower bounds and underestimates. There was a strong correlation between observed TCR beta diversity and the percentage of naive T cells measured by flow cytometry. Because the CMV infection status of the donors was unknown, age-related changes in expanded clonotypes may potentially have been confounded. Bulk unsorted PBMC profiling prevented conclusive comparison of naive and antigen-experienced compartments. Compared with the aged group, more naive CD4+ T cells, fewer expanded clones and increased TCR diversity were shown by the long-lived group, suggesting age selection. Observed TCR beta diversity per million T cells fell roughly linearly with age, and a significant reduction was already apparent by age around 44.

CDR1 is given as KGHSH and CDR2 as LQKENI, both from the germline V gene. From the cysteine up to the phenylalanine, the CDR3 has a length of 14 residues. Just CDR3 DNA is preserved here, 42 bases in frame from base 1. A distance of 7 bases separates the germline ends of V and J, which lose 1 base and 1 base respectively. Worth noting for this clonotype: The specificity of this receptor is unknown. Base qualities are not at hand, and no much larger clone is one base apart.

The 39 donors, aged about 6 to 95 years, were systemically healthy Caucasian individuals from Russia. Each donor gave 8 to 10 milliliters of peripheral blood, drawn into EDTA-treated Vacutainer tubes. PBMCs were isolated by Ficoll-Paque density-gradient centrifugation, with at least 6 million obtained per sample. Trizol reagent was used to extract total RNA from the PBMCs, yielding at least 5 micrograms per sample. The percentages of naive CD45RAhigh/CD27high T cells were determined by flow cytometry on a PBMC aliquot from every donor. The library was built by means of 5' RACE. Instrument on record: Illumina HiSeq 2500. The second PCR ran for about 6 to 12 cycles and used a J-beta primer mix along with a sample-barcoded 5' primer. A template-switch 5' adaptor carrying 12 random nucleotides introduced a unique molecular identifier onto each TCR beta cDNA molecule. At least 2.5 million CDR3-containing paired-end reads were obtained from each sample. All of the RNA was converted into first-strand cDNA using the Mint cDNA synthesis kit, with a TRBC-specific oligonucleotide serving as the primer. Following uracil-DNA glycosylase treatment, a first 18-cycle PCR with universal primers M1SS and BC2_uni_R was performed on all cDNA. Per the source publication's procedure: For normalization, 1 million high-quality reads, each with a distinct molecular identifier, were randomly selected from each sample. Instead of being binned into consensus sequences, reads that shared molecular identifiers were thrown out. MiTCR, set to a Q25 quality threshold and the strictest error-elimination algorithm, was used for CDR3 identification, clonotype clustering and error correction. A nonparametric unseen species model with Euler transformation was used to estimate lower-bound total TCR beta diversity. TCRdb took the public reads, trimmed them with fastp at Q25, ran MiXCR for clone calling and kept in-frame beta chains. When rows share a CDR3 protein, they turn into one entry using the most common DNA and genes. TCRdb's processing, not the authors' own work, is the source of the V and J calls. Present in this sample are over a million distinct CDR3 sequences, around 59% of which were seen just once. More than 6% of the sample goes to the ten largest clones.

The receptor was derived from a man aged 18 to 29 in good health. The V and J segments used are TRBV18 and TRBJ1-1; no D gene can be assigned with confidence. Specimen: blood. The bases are TGTGCCAGCTCACCACTGGGCCAGAACACTGAAGCTTTCTTT. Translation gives CASSPLGQNTEAFF.